These 30 T cell receptor beta chains share one sample of origin, sequenced in a study of blood T cell repertoires in COVID-19. TCRdb keeps only in-frame clones here, not all; method: immunoSEQ multiplex PCR. Among about 53,000 clones listed, roughly 77% were seen once. Specimen: peripheral blood. These receptors all come from a man between 65 and 85 years old with active or convalescent COVID-19.

The chain employs TRBV5-6 and TRBJ2-1; 8 positions match TRBD1. V was clipped by 3 bases and J by 7 bases; unmatched bases: 3. The length of the CDR3 is 13 residues. Germline V gene lookup returns CDR1 SGHDT and CDR2 YYEEEE. This CDR3 reads CASSSGTGNEQFF. CDR3 nucleotides: TGTGCCAGCAGCTCGGGGACAGGTAATGAGCAGTTCTTC. The full variable domain, its missing parts supplied by reference TRBV5-6 and TRBJ2-1, is DAGVTQSPTHLIKTRGQQVTLRCSPKSGHDTVSWYQQALGQGPQFIFQYYEEEERQRGNFPDRFSGHQFPNYSSELNVNALLLGDSALYLCASSSGTGNEQFFGPGTRLTVL.

This rearrangement joins TRBV6-5 to TRBJ1-6, with D possibly TRBD1 on 5 matching bases. This CDR3 region has 16 residues. Trimming pared 2 bases from V and 5 bases from J, leaving 13 bases between. The germline CDR1 and CDR2 sequences are MNHEY and SVGAGI. The CDR3 sequence is CASSYPPGRDNSPLHF. The CDR3 DNA follows: TGTGCCAGCAGTTACCCTCCAGGGAGGGATAATTCACCCCTCCACTTT.

This clone was seen only once. This chain connects TRBV14 to TRBJ2-7; 8 positions agree with TRBD2. The CDR3 extends over 14 amino acids. Germline CDR1 reads SGHDN; CDR2 reads FVKESK. The junction had 9 bases not matched to a gene; V was cut back by 2 bases and J by 9 bases. CDR3 bases: TGTGCCAGCAGCCAACAGCGGGGGATCCTGTGGCAGTACTTC. Protein product: CASSQQRGILWQYF.

This clone was counted only a few times. The chain is built from TRBV5-1 and TRBJ1-1, with D possibly being TRBD1 (5 bases). Germline assignment: CDR1 SGHRS and CDR2 YFSETQ. The CDR3 has 15 residues. Trimming left V 1 base short and J 2 bases short, with 12 bases between. The CDR3 DNA is TGCGCCAGCAGCTTGCAAGGGGATACAAACACTGAAGCTTTCTTT. This codes for CASSLQGDTNTEAFF.

Written as DNA, the CDR3 is TGTGCCAGTTCGGGACAGCTAAATGAAAAACTGTTTTTT. This encodes CASSGQLNEKLFF. The chain has TRBV19 and TRBJ1-4; 7 bases are a match to TRBD1. Trimming cost V 8 bases and J 5 bases; bases outside gene matches: 5. The CDR3 extends over 13 amino acids. Germline V CDR1 and CDR2: LNHDA, SQIVND (reference sequence).

The rearrangement links TRBV27 to TRBJ1-4; D remains ambiguous. Trimming shortened V by 3 bases and J by 7 bases, and 15 bases separated the two germline ends. The germline V gene encodes CDR1 MNHEY and CDR2 SMNVEV (reference sequence). CDR3 length: 15 amino acids. CDR3 nucleotides: TGTGCCAGCAGTTTGTGGGTTGGAGGATTTGAAAAACTGTTTTTT. Translated, it gives CASSLWVGGFEKLFF.

The J gene is TRBJ1-2, the V gene TRBV28, with D unclear. CDR1 and CDR2 from the germline V gene are MDHEN and SYDVKM. Between the trimmed V and J ends, which lost 6 bases and 5 bases, there was a span of 13 bases. This CDR3 has 13 residues. The CDR3 DNA follows: TGTGCCAGCAGAGGAGTTGGAGGTTATGGCTACACCTTC. As protein: CASRGVGGYGYTF.

This clone has just a few counts. The rearrangement joins TRBV5-1 to TRBJ1-1, with 7 positions matching TRBD1. The CDR3 runs 14 residues. V shed 6 bases, J shed 5 bases, and the junction held 10 bases outside the gene matches. Germline CDR1 SGHRS, CDR2 YFSETQ. CDR3 sequence reads: CASTPRGARTEAFF. The CDR3 nucleotides are TGCGCCAGCACCCCCAGGGGGGCGAGGACTGAAGCTTTCTTT.

J is TRBJ2-5 and V is TRBV19, with 7 bases identical to TRBD2. The CDR3 covers 15 residues. Unmatched junction bases numbered 10, after V lost 5 bases and J lost 4 bases. The germline CDR1 and CDR2 sequences are LNHDA and SQIVND (reference sequence). The CDR3 coding sequence is TGTGCCAGTAGTCCGGGGATGGGAGGGATAGAGACCCAGTACTTC. This gives the protein CASSPGMGGIETQYF.

The chain is built from TRBV5-4 and TRBJ2-4; 8 nucleotides align to TRBD2. This CDR3 spans 15 amino acids. Germline CDR1 is SGHNT and CDR2 is YYREEE (reference sequence). V lost 3 bases to trimming and J lost 8 bases; unmatched junction nucleotides: 10. The CDR3 sequence: CASSSALGGDDIQYF. The CDR3 nucleotides are TGTGCCAGCAGCTCGGCGCTCGGGGGGGACGACATTCAGTACTTC. The full variable domain, in which reference TRBV5-4 and TRBJ2-4 provide the parts outside the CDR3, is ETGVTQSPTHLIKTRGQQVTLRCSSQSGHNTVSWYQQALGQGPQFIFQYYREEENGRGNFPPRFSGLQFPNYSSELNVNALELDDSALYLCASSSALGGDDIQYFGAGTRLSVL.

This rearrangement joins TRBV18 to TRBJ1-2, with unresolved D. This CDR3 is built from 11 residues. Germline CDR1 is KGHSH and CDR2 is LQKENI. V was cut by 3 bases and J by 8 bases, with 7 bases left in between. The CDR3 DNA reads as TGTGCCAGCTCACCCGGGTTAGGCTACACCTTC. Translation: CASSPGLGYTF.

The rearrangement joins TRBV24-1 to TRBJ1-1; perhaps TRBD1 as D (5 bases). The germline V and J ends were trimmed by 9 bases and 6 bases, with 16 bases remaining between them. The V gene's germline CDR1 is KGHDR and CDR2 SFDVKD. The CDR3 loop spans 13 amino acids. CDR3 nucleotides: TGTGCCACCTCGGTTGGGGCCGGCGCTGAAGCTTTCTTT. Protein sequence: CATSVGAGAEAFF.

This clone was counted a few times. The chain carries TRBV11-3 and TRBJ2-5; maybe TRBD2 (5 bases). Deletions cut 0 bases from V and 0 bases from J, with 17 bases between. The CDR3 is 18 amino acids. Looked up from germline, CDR1 is SGHNT and CDR2 is YENEEA. The CDR3 loop reads CASSLDHPGRTYQETQYF. CDR3 coding DNA: TGTGCCAGCAGCTTAGATCATCCCGGCAGGACTTACCAAGAGACCCAGTACTTC.

This rearrangement joins TRBV7-2 to TRBJ2-5; D remains ambiguous. Trimming took off 5 bases at V and 7 bases at J, with 11 bases between the two ends. This CDR3 comprises 12 residues. CDR1 is SGHTA and CDR2 is FQGNSA in the germline V gene. The CDR3 region is CASSLFERTQYF. The CDR3 DNA follows: TGTGCCAGCAGCCTCTTCGAGCGGACCCAGTACTTC.

The J gene is TRBJ1-1, the V gene TRBV19; tentative D call: TRBD1 (5 bases). Germline CDR1 LNHDA, CDR2 SQIVND (reference sequence). The CDR3 has 15 residues. The V gene lost 6 bases and the J gene lost 3 bases, with 17 bases spanning the gap. The CDR3 region is CASSKRTAGDTEAFF. The CDR3 coding sequence is TGTGCCAGTAGCAAAAGGACGGCGGGGGACACTGAAGCTTTCTTT.

This clone was recorded a few times. The V and J genes are TRBV3-1 (or the pseudogene TRBV3-2) and TRBJ1-5; D gene uncertain. Trimming took off 6 bases at V and 4 bases at J, with 10 bases between the two ends. The CDR3 sequence is 13 residues long. Germline V gene lookup returns CDR1 LGHDT and CDR2 YNNKEL (reference sequence). CDR3 bases: TGTGCCAGCAGTCCTTCGCGGAATCAGCCCCAGCATTTT. Translating gives CASSPSRNQPQHF.

The chain uses TRBV5-1 and TRBJ1-4; 10 nucleotides line up with TRBD1. Germline V lookup: CDR1 SGHRS, CDR2 YFSETQ. This CDR3 is 17 amino acids long. After removal of 4 bases from V and 3 bases from J, the junction contained 9 bases not matched to a gene. This chain's CDR3 is CASSPVPGQGSNEKLFF. The CDR3 DNA is TGCGCCAGCAGCCCGGTCCCGGGACAGGGGTCTAATGAAAAACTGTTTTTT.

This clone has more than one count but fewer than ten. The chain has TRBV30 and TRBJ1-1; 11 bases match TRBD1. Germline V gene data show CDR1 as GTSNPN and CDR2 as SVGIG (reference sequence). The CDR3 length is 17 residues. J gave up 1 base and V 2 bases, and 9 bases lay outside the gene matches. The CDR3: CAWSISDRGRANTEAFF. As DNA, the CDR3 is TGTGCCTGGAGTATATCGGACAGGGGGCGGGCGAACACTGAAGCTTTCTTT.

This sequence joins TRBV21-1 and TRBJ1-2. TRBV21-1 is given as a pseudogene. The CDR3 runs to 12 residues. The CDR3 bases are TGTGCCAGCATTAGACGGGACTATGGCTACACCTTC. Translation: CASIRRDYGYTF.

The chain employs TRBV12-3 or TRBV12-4 and TRBJ1-5; D not resolved. The V and J ends lost 6 bases and 6 bases respectively, with 12 bases between them. This CDR3 is 13 amino acids long. CDR3 in amino acids: CASSTFAIQPQHF. CDR3 DNA sequence: TGTGCCAGCAGCACATTCGCCATTCAGCCCCAGCATTTT.

V gene TRBV12-5 combines with J gene TRBJ2-3, with a possible D match to TRBD1 (5 bases). This CDR3 spans 15 amino acids. Deletions cut 2 bases from V and 5 bases from J, with 14 bases between. Germline V gives CDR1 LGHNT, CDR2 FRNRAP. CDR3 residues: CASGLPGRGLDTQYF. The CDR3 DNA sequence: TGTGCTAGTGGTTTGCCCGGAAGGGGCCTAGATACGCAGTATTTT.

In its sample, this clone ranks as medium-sized. In DNA, the CDR3 is TGTGCCAGCAGGCCGGGACAGGGCCCGGGCGAGCAGTACTTC. Translating it yields CASRPGQGPGEQYF. The chain combines TRBV6-5 with TRBJ2-7, with 9 bases that match TRBD1. This CDR3 is built from 14 residues. The V gene end was trimmed by 6 bases and the J gene end by 6 bases; junction bases not matched to a gene: 9. Per germline, CDR1 MNHEY and CDR2 SVGAGI.

This clone was detected only once. The chain uses TRBV30 and TRBJ1-2, with TRBD1 matching over 9 bases. Germline V gives CDR1 GTSNPN, CDR2 SVGIG (reference sequence). The CDR3 sequence is 13 residues long. J was trimmed by 8 bases and V by 4 bases; bases with no gene match: 8. CDR3 loop: CAWTLQGAEGYTF. CDR3 bases: TGTGCCTGGACGTTACAGGGGGCTGAAGGCTACACCTTC.

This chain joins TRBV18 and TRBJ1-2; 9 bases match TRBD1. The CDR3 is made up of 13 amino acids. V trimming: 3 bases; J trimming: 6 bases; junction bases outside the gene matches: 2. Germline CDR1 reads KGHSH; CDR2 reads LQKENI. The CDR3 bases are TGTGCCAGCTCACCCCGGGACAGGGATGGCTACACCTTC. Amino acids: CASSPRDRDGYTF.

This sequence joins TRBV27 and TRBJ2-7, with D uncertain. The CDR3 is 15 amino acids. V was pared by 2 bases and J by 2 bases, with 13 bases between. Germline V gene sequence: CDR1 MNHEY, CDR2 SMNVEV (reference sequence). The CDR3: CASSLLPGVTYEQYF. The DNA of the CDR3 is TGTGCCAGCAGTTTACTTCCGGGTGTAACCTACGAGCAGTACTTC.

V usage is TRBV6-5 and J usage is TRBJ2-5; TRBD2 matches at 7 bases. Germline assignment: CDR1 MNHEY and CDR2 SVGAGI. V gave up 0 bases and J gave up 2 bases; unmatched junction bases: 6. The length of the CDR3 is 16 residues. This CDR3 reads CASSYSTWGGQETQYF. As DNA, the CDR3 is TGTGCCAGCAGTTACTCGACCTGGGGGGGTCAAGAGACCCAGTACTTC.

The chain uses TRBV4-1 and TRBJ2-1, with 14 nucleotides matching TRBD2. Germline CDR1 reads MGHRA; CDR2 reads YSYEKL. The V segment lost 6 bases and the J segment 9 bases; nucleotides outside the gene matches: 13. The CDR3 runs 17 residues. This CDR3 is CASRQPRLAGGGGEQFF. The CDR3 DNA follows: TGCGCCAGCAGACAACCCCGACTAGCGGGAGGGGGGGGTGAGCAGTTCTTC.

The chain couples TRBV6-5 to TRBJ2-7; no firm D call. This CDR3 region has 14 residues. V was clipped by 8 bases and J by 0 bases, with 14 bases between them. The V gene's germline CDR1 is MNHEY and CDR2 SVGAGI. CDR3 loop: CASPDPTASYEQYF. The CDR3 DNA follows: TGTGCCAGCCCCGACCCCACAGCCTCCTACGAGCAGTACTTC.

The genes are TRBV11-2 and TRBJ2-2, with D hard to call. Germline CDR1 is SGHAT and CDR2 is FQNNGV. The CDR3 length is 11 residues. V was pared by 5 bases and J by 6 bases, with 4 bases between. CDR3 DNA: TGTGCCAGCAGCCGCGCCGGGGAGCTGTTTTTT. Translating it yields CASSRAGELFF. Supplemented by reference TRBV11-2 and TRBJ2-2, the full variable domain reads EAGVAQSPRYKIIEKRQSVAFWCNPISGHATLYWYQQILGQGPKLLIQFQNNGVVDDSQLPKDRFSAERLKGVDSTLKIQPAKLEDSAVYLCASSRAGELFFGEGSRLTVL.

This clone has just a few counts. The V gene is TRBV13, the J gene TRBJ2-3; D possibly corresponds to TRBD1 (5 bases). Trimming stripped 5 bases from V and 3 bases from J, with 15 bases between. The CDR3 totals 15 residues. Germline assignment: CDR1 PRHDT and CDR2 FYEKMQ (reference sequence). This chain's CDR3 is CASSPRGKGTDTQYF. Here the CDR3 DNA reads TGTGCCAGCAGCCCGAGAGGCAAGGGGACAGATACGCAGTATTTT.